This T cell receptor beta chain was recovered during a study of cytomegalovirus exposure and HLA in healthy donors. Looked up from germline, CDR1 is SGHNT and CDR2 is YENEEA. There are 18 residues in the CDR3. Trimming removed 0 bases from V and 3 bases from J; junction bases left unmatched: 14. The study, taken as a whole, reports: Sequencing likely produced, as an artifact, a cluster of highly shared sequence variants. Presence/absence comparisons presumed near-even sequencing depth among donors.

PCR amplification relied on 60 Vbeta primers (plus 13 Jbeta primers). Measured with immunoSEQ multiplex PCR; TCRdb has only the in-frame clones, and not every one. The profile covers around 130,000 clones, with roughly 90% appearing a single time and around 0.5% taken by the ten largest. This clone was counted a single time. Its target is unknown. The TCR comes from a woman aged 40 to 50 in good health and CMV-seronegative. Material: PBMCs. This rearrangement joins TRBV11-3 to TRBJ2-7, with 7 bases fitting TRBD1. The CDR3 protein is CASSLDQGGSGVGYEQYF. The CDR3 nucleotides are TGTGCCAGCAGCTTAGATCAAGGGGGCTCCGGTGTGGGCTACGAGCAGTACTTC.